Reported below is one T cell receptor beta chain. Its antigen is not identified. This record comes from a study of shared clonotypes between healthy human individuals. CD45RO-negative, CCR7-selected cells formed the naive CD8 fraction, which excluded terminally differentiated effector memory CD45RA+ cells. All donors qualified as healthy HIV-negative adults and had experienced no recent acute infections or vaccinations. The V gene lost 1 base and the J gene lost 1 base, with 10 bases spanning the gap. Germline CDR1 and CDR2: MGHRA and YSYEKL. The CDR3 consists of 15 residues. TCRdb's copy holds only in-frame clones and misses some; the assay was immunoSEQ multiplex PCR. The data hold roughly 810,000 clones, with 95% to 97% observed a single time. Regarding the study as a whole: Memory subsets had estimated richness that was generally smaller than that of naive subsets. Blood alone was sampled, and tissue repertoires likely differ. What rarefaction showed was incomplete sorted-subset sequencing despite large depth.

This TCR was recovered from a man between 25 and 39 years old in good health. Sequencing used naive CD8+ T cells sorted from blood. The chain carries TRBV4-1 and TRBJ1-1; D is possibly TRBD1 (5 bases). CDR3 residues: CASSQGGPGNTEAFF. CDR3 sequence (DNA): TGCGCCAGCAGCCAAGGGGGACCAGGGAACACTGAAGCTTTCTTT.